The 9 T cell receptor beta chains presented below share a single source sample, sequenced in a study of shared T cell receptors in the human thymus. Profiling relied on immunoSEQ multiplex PCR, and the TCRdb table lists in-frame clones only, not all of them. This sample has hundreds of thousands of clones, with around 87% found just once. This sample also appeared in a second study, on human thymus T cells.

Sequenced: thymocytes. These TCRs come from a boy younger than two with a congenital heart defect.

The rearrangement uses TRBV18 and TRBJ1-2; D perhaps matches TRBD1 (6 bases). Germline values: CDR1 KGHSH, CDR2 LQKENI. The ends were cut back, 2 bases at V and 4 bases at J, with 11 bases in the middle. The CDR3 contains 14 residues. The CDR3 bases are TGTGCCAGCTCACCAGGGGGCCTACTCTATGGCTACACCTTC. This gives the protein CASSPGGLLYGYTF. The full variable domain, in which reference TRBV18 and TRBJ1-2 provide the parts outside the CDR3, is NAGVMQNPRHLVRRRGQEARLRCSPMKGHSHVYWYRQLPEEGLKFMVYLQKENIIDESGMPKERFSAEFPKEGPSILRIQQVVRGDSAAYFCASSPGGLLYGYTFGSGTRLTVV.

V is TRBV2 and J is TRBJ1-2; TRBD1 agrees at 9 bases. This CDR3 contains 15 residues. Trimming cost V 6 bases and J 7 bases; bases outside gene matches: 12. The V gene's germline CDR1 is SNHLY and CDR2 FYNNEI. The CDR3 loop reads CASRSRDRDSGGYTF. The CDR3 nucleotides are TGTGCCAGCAGGAGTAGGGACAGGGATTCAGGTGGCTACACCTTC.

V and J are TRBV5-1 and TRBJ2-1, with 9 bases lining up with TRBD1. Trimming took 5 bases from V and 7 from J; bases not matched to a gene: 10. The germline CDR1 and CDR2 sequences are SGHRS and YFSETQ. The CDR3 extends over 15 amino acids. The CDR3 reads CASRIPGQGRNEQFF. DNA for the CDR3: TGCGCCAGCAGGATTCCGGGACAGGGTAGAAATGAGCAGTTCTTC. Using reference TRBV5-1 and TRBJ2-1 for the parts outside the CDR3, the full variable domain is KAGVTQTPRYLIKTRGQQVTLSCSPISGHRSVSWYQQTPGQGLQFLFEYFSETQRNKGNFPGRFSGRQFSNSRSEMNVSTLELGDSALYLCASRIPGQGRNEQFFGPGTRLTVL.

This clone was seen a handful of times. V is TRBV4-3 and J is TRBJ1-1; maybe TRBD1 (5 bases). Between the trimmed V and J ends, which lost 0 bases and 1 base, there was a span of 12 bases. The germline V gene has CDR1 LGHNA and CDR2 YSLEER. This CDR3 has 16 residues. The CDR3 region is CASSQEGRLQNTEAFF. The CDR3 bases are TGCGCCAGCAGCCAAGAGGGGCGACTCCAGAACACTGAAGCTTTCTTT.

This chain links TRBV7-9 with TRBJ1-5, with 7 positions matching TRBD1. Germline values: CDR1 SEHNR, CDR2 FQNEAQ (reference sequence). The CDR3 sequence is 16 residues long. J gave up 0 bases and V 5 bases, and 7 bases lay outside the gene matches. The CDR3 loop is CASSIQGDGSNQPQHF. CDR3 nucleotides: TGTGCCAGCAGCATCCAGGGGGACGGTAGCAATCAGCCCCAGCATTTT.

This sequence joins TRBV10-3 and TRBJ2-1; 8 positions agree with TRBD2. CDR1 is ENHRY and CDR2 is SYGVKD in the germline V gene. Trimming took 4 bases from V and 3 from J; bases not matched to a gene: 5. The CDR3 sequence is 15 residues long. The DNA for the CDR3 is TGTGCCATCAGTGGGGGACTAGGTTACTACAATGAGCAGTTCTTC. Amino acid sequence: CAISGGLGYYNEQFF.

This chain uses TRBV25-1 with TRBJ1-5, with TRBD1 as a possible D gene (5 bases). Trimming stripped 3 bases from V and 0 bases from J, with 12 bases between. Looked up from germline, CDR1 is MGHDK and CDR2 is SYGVNS. The CDR3 has 16 residues. Here the CDR3 DNA reads TGTGCCAGCAGTGATGCAGGGTATATTAGCAATCAGCCCCAGCATTTT. This sequence encodes CASSDAGYISNQPQHF.

J is TRBJ1-2 and V is TRBV2, with 8 bases aligning to TRBD1. The CDR3 is 16 residues long. CDR1 SNHLY and CDR2 FYNNEI come from the germline V gene. Trimming removed 8 bases from V and 3 bases from J; junction bases left unmatched: 14. Here the CDR3 DNA reads TGTGCCAGCCTTATTATATACCCGGGACAGGACTATGGCTACACCTTC. This encodes CASLIIYPGQDYGYTF.

The rearrangement joins TRBV6-1 to TRBJ1-5; TRBD1 matches at 8 bases. J was trimmed by 5 bases and V by 3 bases; bases with no gene match: 0. The CDR3 has 13 residues. Germline V CDR1 and CDR2: MNHNS, SASEGT. CDR3 sequence: CASSDRGHQPQHF. The CDR3 nucleotides are TGTGCCAGCAGTGACAGGGGGCATCAGCCCCAGCATTTT.